The clone carrying this T cell receptor (beta chain) was counted only a few times. Its antigen is unidentified. Every patient relapsed after autologous stem cell transplantation, and brentuximab vedotin exposure varied. Patients reached a best response of complete response, partial response or progressive disease. The sample comes from a study of PD-1 blockade in classical Hodgkin lymphoma. Assay: immunoSEQ multiplex PCR; the TCRdb copy retains only in-frame clones and omits some. The sample lists about 14,000 clones, over 70% seen once, with roughly a quarter in the top ten. Per the germline V gene, CDR1 is SQVTM and CDR2 is ANQGSEA. V lost 4 bases, J lost 8 bases, and 11 bases lay in between. The length of the CDR3 is 11 residues. Points from the study as a whole: Complete responders matched newly diagnosed patients in baseline diversity. At C4D1, TCR diversity had climbed significantly for CD4+ cells, though not for CD8+ cells. Exclusion removed patients who began nivolumab under 1 year after ASCT.

Sequencing was performed on peripheral blood mononuclear cells (PBMCs), taken before the second cycle of nivolumab. This rearrangement joins TRBV29-1 to TRBJ1-2; D is perhaps TRBD1 (6 bases). This clonotype was obtained from a human donor with classical Hodgkin lymphoma. CDR3 amino acids: CSVATGWGYTF. In nucleotides, the CDR3 is TGCAGCGTTGCGACAGGTTGGGGCTACACCTTC.